This T cell receptor beta chain stems from a study of identical twins. This CDR3 has 16 amino acids. V shed 5 bases and J shed 0 bases, with 15 bases lying between them. Germline values: CDR1 SGHTA, CDR2 FQGNSA. Healthy Caucasian individuals made up all the donors. A universal primer binding site was introduced by template switching. The final cDNA contained unique molecular identifiers. In TCRdb, the 5' RACE reads were re-called with MiXCR into one record per CDR3 protein. The data hold around 280,000 distinct CDR3 sequences, with about 8.3% observed a single time. In this sample, this clonotype turned up many times. Its cognate antigen is unknown. Study-level findings and limits: When twins shared out-of-frame alpha sequences, those sequences had excess low generation probability.

The same sample was also studied in work on yellow fever vaccine responses in identical twins. According to that study: Vaccine T cell responses of twins reportedly seemed partly convergent and partly personalized.

Sequencing used memory (CD45RO+) T cells sorted from blood. This clonotype originated in a woman younger than 35 in good health. The chain couples TRBV7-2 to TRBJ2-3, with D tentatively TRBD2 (5 bases). The CDR3 bases are TGTGCCAGCAGCCCTGATAGCGTCAGGAGCACAGATACGCAGTATTTT. Its protein product is CASSPDSVRSTDTQYF.